Listed below are T cell receptor beta chains from one sample, sequenced in a study of CD8 T cells in Susac syndrome. Using its own MiXCR run on the immunoSEQ multiplex PCR reads, TCRdb lists one record per CDR3 protein. The sample includes 150,000 to 200,000 distinct CDR3 sequences, approximately 94% of them seen just once. Sample: CD4+ T cells from PBMCs. All receptors derive from a human donor with multiple sclerosis. Each CDR3 is given with its conserved first and last residue. The order of the fields is V gene, clone size, CDR3 length, J gene, D gene, CDR3 protein, CDR3 DNA. The D gene is left open where the match is weak. The size field is filled for only some rows; it gives once, few, many or a size class.

v_gene: TRBV28
abundance: -
len: 17
j_gene: TRBJ2-1
d_gene: TRBD2
CDR3aa: CASSFPGGVSSYNEQFF
CDR3nt: TGTGCCAGCAGTTTCCCGGGGGGAGTAAGCTCCTACAATGAGCAGTTCTTC

v_gene: TRBV4-1
abundance: -
len: 15
j_gene: TRBJ1-5
d_gene: -
CDR3aa: CASSHPGQQSQPQHF
CDR3nt: TGCGCCAGCAGCCACCCTGGACAGCAGTCCCAGCCCCAGCATTTT

v_gene: TRBV20-1
abundance: -
len: 13
j_gene: TRBJ1-2
d_gene: TRBD1
CDR3aa: CSAEDRANYGYTF
CDR3nt: TGCAGTGCTGAGGACAGGGCTAACTATGGCTACACCTTC

v_gene: TRBV7-9
abundance: -
len: 13
j_gene: TRBJ2-2
d_gene: -
CDR3aa: CASTIQGTGELFF
CDR3nt: TGTGCCAGCACCATCCAGGGCACCGGGGAGCTGTTTTTT

v_gene: TRBV4-2
abundance: -
len: 15
j_gene: TRBJ1-1
d_gene: TRBD1
CDR3aa: CASSQPHTGEAEAFF
CDR3nt: TGTGCCAGCAGCCAACCGCACACAGGGGAGGCTGAAGCTTTCTTT

v_gene: TRBV29-1
abundance: -
len: 13
j_gene: TRBJ2-4
d_gene: -
CDR3aa: CSVDGPRRDIQYF
CDR3nt: TGCAGCGTTGATGGGCCGCGGCGGGACATTCAGTACTTC

v_gene: TRBV4-3
abundance: -
len: 12
j_gene: TRBJ2-7
d_gene: -
CDR3aa: CASSLQWGEQYF
CDR3nt: TGCGCCAGCAGCCTTCAATGGGGCGAGCAGTACTTC

v_gene: TRBV5-1
abundance: -
len: 13
j_gene: TRBJ1-1
d_gene: TRBD1
CDR3aa: CASSGSDRGEAFF
CDR3nt: TGCGCCAGCAGCGGAAGTGACAGGGGTGAAGCTTTCTTT

v_gene: TRBV29-1
abundance: -
len: 14
j_gene: TRBJ2-4
d_gene: TRBD1
CDR3aa: CSVGGQGVMDIQYF
CDR3nt: TGCAGCGTTGGGGGACAGGGGGTGATGGACATTCAGTACTTC

v_gene: TRBV20-1
abundance: -
len: 12
j_gene: TRBJ1-1
d_gene: -
CDR3aa: CSAMGPETEAFF
CDR3nt: TGCAGTGCTATGGGACCGGAGACTGAAGCTTTCTTT

v_gene: TRBV29-1
abundance: -
len: 15
j_gene: TRBJ2-1
d_gene: -
CDR3aa: CSGKTYREEDNEQFF
CDR3nt: TGCAGCGGAAAGACCTACAGGGAGGAAGACAATGAGCAGTTCTTC

v_gene: TRBV2
abundance: -
len: 14
j_gene: TRBJ2-1
d_gene: -
CDR3aa: CASSGASVSNEQFF
CDR3nt: TGTGCCAGCAGTGGTGCTAGCGTGAGCAATGAGCAGTTCTTC

v_gene: TRBV20-1
abundance: -
len: 13
j_gene: TRBJ2-7
d_gene: -
CDR3aa: CSALEDAGYEQYF
CDR3nt: TGCAGTGCCCTTGAGGACGCCGGGTACGAGCAGTACTTC

v_gene: TRBV10-3
abundance: -
len: 13
j_gene: TRBJ1-1
d_gene: TRBD1
CDR3aa: CAITSTGGTEAFF
CDR3nt: TGTGCCATCACATCGACAGGGGGCACTGAAGCTTTCTTT

v_gene: TRBV29-1
abundance: -
len: 15
j_gene: TRBJ2-1
d_gene: TRBD2
CDR3aa: CSVGPLAGGGVEQFF
CDR3nt: TGCAGCGTTGGCCCTCTAGCGGGAGGTGGGGTTGAGCAGTTCTTC

v_gene: TRBV2
abundance: -
len: 14
j_gene: TRBJ2-3
d_gene: -
CDR3aa: CASSEQQGLVTQYF
CDR3nt: TGTGCCAGCAGTGAACAGCAGGGGTTGGTAACGCAGTATTTT

v_gene: TRBV5-1
abundance: -
len: 16
j_gene: TRBJ2-7
d_gene: TRBD2
CDR3aa: CASSLDWGTSGSKQYF
CDR3nt: TGCGCCAGCAGCTTGGATTGGGGGACTAGCGGTTCTAAGCAGTACTTC

v_gene: TRBV7-9
abundance: once
len: 13
j_gene: TRBJ1-2
d_gene: -
CDR3aa: CASSKQTDYGYTF
CDR3nt: TGTGCCAGCAGCAAACAGACAGACTATGGCTACACCTTC

v_gene: TRBV6-6
abundance: once
len: 15
j_gene: TRBJ2-1
d_gene: TRBD2
CDR3aa: CASSLGTSGLSEQFF
CDR3nt: TGTGCCAGCAGCTTGGGGACTAGCGGGTTGAGTGAGCAGTTCTTC

v_gene: TRBV11-2
abundance: -
len: 15
j_gene: TRBJ1-2
d_gene: TRBD1
CDR3aa: CASRPITGVNYGYTF
CDR3nt: TGTGCCAGCAGACCTATAACAGGGGTAAACTATGGCTACACCTTC

v_gene: TRBV12-3/TRBV12-4
abundance: -
len: 18
j_gene: TRBJ2-3
d_gene: TRBD2
CDR3aa: CASSLGFRAGGRTDTQYF
CDR3nt: TGTGCCAGCAGTTTAGGTTTTCGGGCGGGAGGGCGCACAGATACGCAGTATTTT

v_gene: TRBV20-1
abundance: -
len: 14
j_gene: TRBJ2-7
d_gene: -
CDR3aa: CSAVRDPSGYEQYF
CDR3nt: TGCAGTGCTGTGAGGGATCCTTCGGGTTACGAGCAGTACTTC

v_gene: TRBV30
abundance: -
len: 15
j_gene: TRBJ1-5
d_gene: -
CDR3aa: CAWSILGAGDQPQHF
CDR3nt: TGTGCCTGGAGTATTCTAGGGGCGGGAGATCAGCCCCAGCATTTT

v_gene: TRBV3-1
abundance: once
len: 13
j_gene: TRBJ2-3
d_gene: -
CDR3aa: CASSQLGADTQYF
CDR3nt: TGTGCCAGCAGCCAACTGGGGGCAGATACGCAGTATTTT

v_gene: TRBV9
abundance: -
len: 15
j_gene: TRBJ1-2
d_gene: TRBD1
CDR3aa: CASSVEGAGNYGYTF
CDR3nt: TGTGCCAGCAGCGTAGAGGGGGCAGGAAACTATGGCTACACCTTC

v_gene: TRBV20-1
abundance: -
len: 13
j_gene: TRBJ1-1
d_gene: -
CDR3aa: CSARGSLNTEAFF
CDR3nt: TGCAGTGCTAGAGGCAGCCTGAACACTGAAGCTTTCTTT

v_gene: TRBV5-4
abundance: -
len: 12
j_gene: TRBJ1-2
d_gene: -
CDR3aa: CASSPGLVGYTF
CDR3nt: TGTGCCAGCAGTCCAGGCTTGGTGGGCTACACCTTC

v_gene: TRBV29-1
abundance: -
len: 15
j_gene: TRBJ1-3
d_gene: TRBD1
CDR3aa: CSVEDPRQGGNTIYF
CDR3nt: TGCAGCGTTGAAGATCCCCGACAGGGGGGAAACACCATATATTTT

v_gene: TRBV7-2
abundance: -
len: 15
j_gene: TRBJ1-1
d_gene: -
CDR3aa: CASSLGYTGNTEAFF
CDR3nt: TGTGCCAGCAGCTTAGGGTATACGGGGAACACTGAAGCTTTCTTT

v_gene: TRBV30
abundance: -
len: 11
j_gene: TRBJ2-5
d_gene: -
CDR3aa: CASPQGGTQHF
CDR3nt: TGTGCCTCGCCCCAGGGGGGGACCCAGCACTTC

v_gene: TRBV24-1
abundance: -
len: 12
j_gene: TRBJ2-1
d_gene: -
CDR3aa: CATGSQWNEQFF
CDR3nt: TGTGCCACCGGCTCTCAGTGGAATGAGCAGTTCTTC

v_gene: TRBV27
abundance: -
len: 13
j_gene: TRBJ1-2
d_gene: TRBD1
CDR3aa: CASSNYRGHGYTF
CDR3nt: TGTGCCAGCAGTAACTACAGGGGGCATGGCTACACCTTC

v_gene: TRBV3-1
abundance: -
len: 14
j_gene: TRBJ2-2
d_gene: -
CDR3aa: CASSTDPGTGELFF
CDR3nt: TGTGCCAGCAGCACGGACCCGGGCACCGGGGAGCTGTTTTTT

v_gene: TRBV7-9
abundance: -
len: 14
j_gene: TRBJ2-7
d_gene: -
CDR3aa: CASSLPGRTYEQYF
CDR3nt: TGTGCCAGCAGCTTACCGGGACGGACCTACGAGCAGTACTTC

v_gene: TRBV5-4
abundance: -
len: 13
j_gene: TRBJ1-1
d_gene: -
CDR3aa: CASRGQQGTEAFF
CDR3nt: TGTGCCAGCCGAGGACAGCAGGGAACTGAAGCTTTCTTT

v_gene: TRBV6-5
abundance: -
len: 17
j_gene: TRBJ1-1
d_gene: TRBD1
CDR3aa: CASSLRVTGTGTTEAFF
CDR3nt: TGTGCCAGCAGTCTCCGAGTAACCGGGACAGGGACCACTGAAGCTTTCTTT

v_gene: TRBV12-5
abundance: -
len: 15
j_gene: TRBJ1-1
d_gene: -
CDR3aa: CASGLVLQMNTEAFF
CDR3nt: TGTGCTAGTGGTTTGGTCCTACAGATGAACACTGAAGCTTTCTTT

v_gene: TRBV30
abundance: -
len: 12
j_gene: TRBJ1-1
d_gene: TRBD1
CDR3aa: CAWNRGGTEAFF
CDR3nt: TGTGCCTGGAACAGGGGAGGCACTGAAGCTTTCTTT

v_gene: TRBV12-3/TRBV12-4
abundance: -
len: 15
j_gene: TRBJ1-1
d_gene: TRBD1
CDR3aa: CASSFRGGMNTEAFF
CDR3nt: TGTGCCAGCAGTTTCAGGGGGGGAATGAACACTGAAGCTTTCTTT

v_gene: TRBV4-2
abundance: -
len: 13
j_gene: TRBJ2-3
d_gene: -
CDR3aa: CASSQDVLNTQYF
CDR3nt: TGTGCCAGCAGCCAAGATGTACTGAATACGCAGTATTTT

v_gene: TRBV30
abundance: -
len: 11
j_gene: TRBJ1-3
d_gene: -
CDR3aa: CAWSGGNTIYF
CDR3nt: TGTGCCTGGAGTGGTGGAAACACCATATATTTT

v_gene: TRBV29-1
abundance: -
len: 11
j_gene: TRBJ1-2
d_gene: -
CDR3aa: CSVVGVYGYTF
CDR3nt: TGCAGCGTTGTGGGTGTCTATGGCTACACCTTC

v_gene: TRBV3-1
abundance: -
len: 15
j_gene: TRBJ1-1
d_gene: -
CDR3aa: CASSQGGRGSTEAFF
CDR3nt: TGTGCCAGCAGCCAGGGTGGACGAGGGAGCACTGAAGCTTTCTTT

v_gene: TRBV10-3
abundance: -
len: 13
j_gene: TRBJ2-6
d_gene: -
CDR3aa: CAISDSGANVLTF
CDR3nt: TGTGCCATCAGTGACTCTGGGGCCAACGTCCTGACTTTC